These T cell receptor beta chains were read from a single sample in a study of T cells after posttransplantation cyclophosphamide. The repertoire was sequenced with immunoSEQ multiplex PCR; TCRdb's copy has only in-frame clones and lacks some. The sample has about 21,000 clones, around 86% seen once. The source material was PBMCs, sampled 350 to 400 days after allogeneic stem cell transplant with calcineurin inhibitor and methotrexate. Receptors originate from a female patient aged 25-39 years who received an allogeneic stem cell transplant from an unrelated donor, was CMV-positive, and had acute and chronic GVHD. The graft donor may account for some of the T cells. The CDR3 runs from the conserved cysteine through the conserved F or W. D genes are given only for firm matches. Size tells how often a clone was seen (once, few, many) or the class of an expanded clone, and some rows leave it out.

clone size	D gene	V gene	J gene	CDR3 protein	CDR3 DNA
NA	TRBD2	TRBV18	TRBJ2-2	CASSSTLAGITNTGELFF	TGTGCCAGCTCATCTACTCTAGCGGGAATAACGAACACCGGGGAGCTGTTTTTT
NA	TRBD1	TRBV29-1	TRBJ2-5	CSVVGTGGGETQYF	TGCAGCGTTGTGGGGACAGGGGGTGGAGAGACCCAGTACTTC
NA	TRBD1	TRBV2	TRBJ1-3	CASNPPGQRGNTIYF	TGTGCCAGCAACCCTCCGGGACAGAGAGGAAACACCATATATTTT
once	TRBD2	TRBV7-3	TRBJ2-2	CASSLRGGARTGELFF	TGTGCCAGCAGCTTACGCGGGGGGGCCCGTACCGGGGAACTGTTTTTT
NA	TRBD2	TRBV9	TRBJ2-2	CASSVSGSTSGELFF	TGTGCCAGCAGCGTGAGCGGGAGTACTTCCGGGGAGCTGTTTTTT
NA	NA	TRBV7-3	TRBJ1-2	CASSPDPREVRGYTF	TGTGCCAGCAGCCCCGACCCCAGGGAGGTGAGGGGCTACACCTTC
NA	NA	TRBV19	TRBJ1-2	CASSAGYGYTF	TGTGCCAGTAGTGCAGGGTATGGCTACACCTTC
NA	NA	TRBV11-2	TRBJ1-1	CASSRVGPGGEAFF	TGTGCCAGCAGCCGCGTCGGGCCTGGCGGGGAAGCTTTCTTT
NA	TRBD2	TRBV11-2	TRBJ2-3	CASSLSGGAKGDTQYF	TGTGCCAGCAGCTTGAGCGGGGGGGCCAAGGGAGATACGCAGTATTTT
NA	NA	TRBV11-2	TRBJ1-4	CASSLRRGTNEKLFF	TGTGCCAGCAGCTTACGTCGAGGTACTAATGAAAAACTGTTTTTT
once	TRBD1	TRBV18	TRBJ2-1	CASSAGTGVSYNEQFF	TGTGCCAGCTCAGCAGGGACAGGGGTGTCCTACAATGAGCAGTTCTTC
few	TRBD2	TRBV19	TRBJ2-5	CASSPGLAGDQETQYF	TGTGCCAGTAGCCCTGGACTAGCGGGGGACCAAGAGACCCAGTACTTC
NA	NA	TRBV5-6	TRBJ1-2	CASRDTAGGYTF	TGTGCCAGCAGAGATACCGCGGGGGGCTACACCTTC
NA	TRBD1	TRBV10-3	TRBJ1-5	CAITTGEGQPQHF	TGTGCCATCACAACAGGGGAAGGTCAGCCCCAGCATTTT
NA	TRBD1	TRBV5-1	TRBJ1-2	CASSLGGTASYGYTF	TGCGCCAGCAGCTTGGGGGGGACAGCTAGCTATGGCTACACCTTC
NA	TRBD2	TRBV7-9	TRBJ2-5	CASSLRPRSGGTRETQYF	TGTGCCAGCAGCTTGCGCCCCCGGAGCGGGGGGACCCGAGAGACCCAGTACTTC
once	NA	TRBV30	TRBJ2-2	CAWQRGLNTGELFF	TGTGCCTGGCAAAGGGGTCTGAACACCGGGGAGCTGTTTTTT
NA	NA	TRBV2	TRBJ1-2	CASRSLSLNNYGYTF	TGTGCCAGCCGGTCCCTTAGCCTAAATAACTATGGCTACACCTTC
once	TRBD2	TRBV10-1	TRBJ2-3	CASSERLAGVKADTQYF	TGCGCCAGCAGTGAGCGACTAGCGGGAGTCAAAGCAGATACGCAGTATTTT
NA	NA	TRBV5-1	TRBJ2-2	CASSLGAGTGELFF	TGCGCCAGCAGCTTGGGGGCCGGCACCGGGGAGCTGTTTTTT
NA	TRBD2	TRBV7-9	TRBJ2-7	CASSPSGRAYEQYF	TGTGCCAGCAGCCCCAGCGGGAGGGCCTACGAGCAGTACTTC
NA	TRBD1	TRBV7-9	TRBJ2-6	CASSSPRDRAYGANVLTF	TGTGCCAGCAGCTCCCCCCGGGACAGGGCTTATGGGGCCAACGTCCTGACTTTC
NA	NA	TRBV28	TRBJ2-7	CASTSVSYEQYF	TGTGCCAGCACGTCCGTTTCCTACGAGCAGTACTTC
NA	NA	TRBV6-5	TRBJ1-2	CATARGGAGYTF	TGTGCCACCGCCAGGGGCGGAGCTGGCTACACCTTC
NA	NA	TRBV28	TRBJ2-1	CATKRTGNEQFF	TGTGCCACGAAACGGACTGGCAATGAGCAGTTCTTC
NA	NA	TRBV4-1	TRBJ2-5	CASSQDLGTEASKETQYF	TGCGCCAGCAGCCAAGATTTAGGGACTGAGGCTTCCAAAGAGACCCAGTACTTC
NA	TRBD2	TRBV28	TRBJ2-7	CASSRLAGDYEQYF	TGTGCCAGCAGTAGACTAGCGGGAGACTACGAGCAGTACTTC
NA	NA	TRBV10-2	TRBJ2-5	CASSEYSDQETQYF	TGCGCCAGCAGTGAGTATAGTGACCAAGAGACCCAGTACTTC
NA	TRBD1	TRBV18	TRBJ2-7	CASSPGGQTYEQYF	TGTGCCAGCTCACCAGGGGGACAGACCTACGAGCAGTACTTC
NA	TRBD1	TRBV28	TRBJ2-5	CASTRQGAHSQYF	TGTGCCAGCACCCGACAGGGGGCGCATTCCCAGTACTTC
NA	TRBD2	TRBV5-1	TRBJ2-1	CASSISGSYSYNEQFF	TGCGCCAGCAGCATAAGCGGGAGTTACTCCTACAATGAGCAGTTCTTC
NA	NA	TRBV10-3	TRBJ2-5	CATSETSNLRETQYF	TGTGCCACCTCTGAGACATCTAACCTACGAGAGACCCAGTACTTC
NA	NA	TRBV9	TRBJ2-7	CASSVNQQDEQYF	TGTGCCAGCAGCGTTAATCAGCAGGACGAGCAGTACTTC
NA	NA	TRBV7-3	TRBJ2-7	CASSLDRVYEQYF	TGTGCCAGCAGCCTAGACCGGGTCTACGAGCAGTACTTC
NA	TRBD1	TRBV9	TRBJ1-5	CASSAQDRGFVEPQHF	TGTGCCAGCAGCGCCCAGGACAGGGGTTTTGTAGAGCCCCAGCATTTT
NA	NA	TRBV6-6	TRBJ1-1	CASSAVSQGVEAFF	TGTGCCAGCAGTGCCGTTTCGCAGGGTGTAGAGGCTTTCTTT
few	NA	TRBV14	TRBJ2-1	CASSQALGLGINEQFF	TGTGCCAGCAGCCAGGCCCTTGGACTGGGAATCAATGAGCAGTTCTTC
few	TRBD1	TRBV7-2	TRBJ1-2	CASSRGQGYGYTF	TGTGCCAGCAGTCGGGGACAGGGGTATGGCTACACCTTC
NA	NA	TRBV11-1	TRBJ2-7	CASNRGTSYEQYF	TGTGCCAGCAACCGGGGGACCTCCTACGAGCAGTACTTC
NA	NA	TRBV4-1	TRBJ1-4	CASTAVLSEKLFF	TGCGCCAGCACCGCGGTTTTAAGCGAAAAACTGTTTTTT
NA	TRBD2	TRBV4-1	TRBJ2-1	CASSQEAGGPAEQFF	TGCGCCAGCAGCCAAGAGGCGGGAGGCCCCGCTGAGCAGTTCTTC
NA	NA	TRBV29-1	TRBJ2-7	CSVARTGGQTSGISEEQYF	TGCAGCGTAGCCCGGACAGGGGGCCAAACTAGCGGGATTTCGGAAGAGCAGTACTTC
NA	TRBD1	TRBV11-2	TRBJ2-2	CASRQRKDRRNTGELFF	TGTGCCAGCAGGCAAAGGAAGGACAGGAGGAACACCGGGGAGCTGTTTTTT
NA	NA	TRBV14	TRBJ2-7	CASSQYSYEQYF	TGTGCCAGCAGCCAATACTCCTACGAGCAGTACTTC
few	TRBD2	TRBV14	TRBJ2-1	CATRTSGGNEQFF	TGTGCCACTAGGACTAGCGGGGGGAATGAGCAGTTCTTC
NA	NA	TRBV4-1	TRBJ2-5	CASSQAAWAGFGETQYF	TGCGCCAGCAGCCAAGCGGCCTGGGCGGGCTTCGGGGAGACCCAGTACTTC
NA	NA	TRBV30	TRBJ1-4	CAWSRDTLEAKLFF	TGTGCCTGGAGCCGGGACACCCTAGAGGCAAAACTGTTTTTT
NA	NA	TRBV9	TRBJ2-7	CASSAGDISFEQYF	TGTGCCAGCAGCGCCGGGGACATCTCATTCGAGCAGTACTTC
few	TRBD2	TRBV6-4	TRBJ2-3	CASSPTSGNTDTQYF	TGTGCCAGCAGTCCGACTAGCGGTAACACAGATACGCAGTATTTT
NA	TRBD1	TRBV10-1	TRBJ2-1	CASSEGGLYNEQFF	TGCGCCAGCAGTGAAGGGGGCCTCTACAATGAGCAGTTCTTC
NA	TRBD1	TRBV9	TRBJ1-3	CASSVRPQTGGNTIYF	TGTGCCAGCAGCGTCCGTCCTCAGACAGGGGGAAACACCATATATTTT
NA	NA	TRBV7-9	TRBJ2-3	CASSRPGDGDTQYF	TGTGCCAGCAGCCGACCGGGGGACGGAGATACGCAGTATTTT
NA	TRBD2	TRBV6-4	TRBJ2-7	CARSTAVELAGPYEQYF	TGTGCCAGGTCGACAGCTGTCGAGCTAGCGGGTCCCTACGAGCAGTACTTC
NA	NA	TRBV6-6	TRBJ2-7	CASSHSYEQYF	TGTGCCAGCAGCCACTCCTACGAGCAGTACTTC